Presented here are 24 T cell receptor beta chains from one specimen sequenced in a study of cytomegalovirus exposure and HLA in healthy donors. The PCR contained 60 Vbeta and 13 Jbeta primers. This table comes from immunoSEQ multiplex PCR, and its TCRdb copy is limited to in-frame clones, with some not included. Of 95,000 to 150,000 clones listed, less than 80% are singletons. Sequenced: PBMCs. The receptors shown here come from a man aged 45-60 years in good health and CMV-seronegative.

This clone was detected once. Here the CDR3 DNA reads TGTGCCAGCAGCTCTTTGTGGAGGGATAGGGGCCAAGAGACCCAGTACTTC. This sequence encodes CASSSLWRDRGQETQYF. The V and J genes are TRBV2 and TRBJ2-5, with D possibly TRBD2 on 6 matching bases. The CDR3 runs to 17 residues. The germline V gene encodes CDR1 SNHLY and CDR2 FYNNEI. Trimming shortened V by 6 bases and J by 1 base, and 21 bases separated the two germline ends.

V gene TRBV6-6 combines with J gene TRBJ1-6; weak D call: TRBD1 (6 bases). Germline CDR1 is MNHNY and CDR2 is SVGAGI (reference sequence). The CDR3 extends over 15 amino acids. V was cut by 5 bases and J by 2 bases, with 10 bases left in between. CDR3 in amino acids: CASSGGAPYNSPLHF. For the CDR3, the DNA is TGTGCCAGCAGTGGGGGCGCCCCCTATAATTCACCCCTCCACTTT.

This chain joins TRBV7-6 and TRBJ2-5, with TRBD1 identical over 9 bases. Trimming removed 3 bases from V and 5 bases from J; junction bases left unmatched: 7. Germline V gene data show CDR1 as SGHVS and CDR2 as FNYEAQ. The CDR3 length is 15 residues. The chain's CDR3 is CASSFRDRDGETQYF. The CDR3 nucleotides are TGTGCCAGCAGCTTCCGGGACAGGGACGGGGAGACCCAGTACTTC.

The CDR3 bases are TGTGCCAGCTCCCGGGGGACTAGCGGGGGGGCCACGGAGACCCAGTACTTC. Its translation is CASSRGTSGGATETQYF. The rearrangement links TRBV7-8 to TRBJ2-5, with 16 bases fitting TRBD2. Germline V gene data show CDR1 as SGHVS and CDR2 as FQNEAQ. The V and J ends lost 8 bases and 5 bases, in that order; junction bases with no gene match: 11. The CDR3 runs to 17 residues.

The chain links TRBV18 to TRBJ2-3; maybe TRBD1 (5 bases). Germline V gene data show CDR1 as KGHSH and CDR2 as LQKENI. CDR3 length: 14 residues. Trimming pared 1 base from V and 5 bases from J, leaving 10 bases between. CDR3 residues: CASSPLTGEDTQYF. DNA for the CDR3: TGTGCCAGCTCACCACTCACAGGTGAAGATACGCAGTATTTT.

The chain has TRBV6-6 and TRBJ2-2, with D hard to call. This CDR3 has 15 residues. The germline V gene has CDR1 MNHNY and CDR2 SVGAGI (reference sequence). V lost 4 bases, J lost 1 base, and 10 bases lay in between. This chain's CDR3 is CASSSVRLNTGELFF. The CDR3 nucleotides are TGTGCCAGCAGTTCTGTCAGACTGAACACCGGGGAGCTGTTTTTT.

This chain joins TRBV5-1 and TRBJ2-5, with TRBD1 matching over 7 bases. CDR1 is SGHRS, CDR2 YFSETQ, per germline. The CDR3 sequence is 13 residues long. Trimming removed 1 base from V and 4 bases from J; junction bases left unmatched: 1. The CDR3 sequence is CASSLWTGETQYF. DNA of the CDR3: TGCGCCAGCAGCTTGTGGACAGGAGAGACCCAGTACTTC.

This clone was seen a handful of times. This chain links TRBV7-7 with TRBJ1-5; D not resolved. Germline V gene lookup returns CDR1 SSHAT and CDR2 FNYEAQ (reference sequence). The CDR3 is 13 residues long. V lost 5 bases, J lost 4 bases, and 9 bases lay in between. The CDR3 region is CASSPTENQPQHF. The CDR3 nucleotides are TGTGCCAGCAGCCCAACCGAGAATCAGCCCCAGCATTTT.

Points on this clone: The sample carries other DNA sequences with the same CDR3. V is TRBV28 and J is TRBJ2-5, with D possibly being TRBD2 (5 bases). The CDR3 consists of 14 residues. Deletions cut 6 bases from V and 4 bases from J, with 15 bases between. Germline lookup yields CDR1 MDHEN and CDR2 SYDVKM. The CDR3 DNA reads TGTGCCAGCAGCCAAGTTCCTAGCCCAGAGACCCAGTACTTC. Residues: CASSQVPSPETQYF.

The J gene is TRBJ2-6, the V gene TRBV5-8; D uncertain. Trimming left V 0 bases short and J 0 bases short, with 4 bases between. CDR1 is SGHTS, CDR2 YDEGEE, per germline. The CDR3 consists of 15 residues. This chain's CDR3 is CASSLVISGANVLTF. CDR3 nucleotides: TGTGCCAGCAGCTTGGTAATCTCTGGGGCCAACGTCCTGACTTTC.

V is TRBV9 and J is TRBJ2-7, with a tentative D call TRBD2 (5 bases). From germline, CDR1 is SGDLS and CDR2 YYNGEE. Trimming took 4 bases from V and 5 from J, leaving 22 bases between them. The length of the CDR3 is 16 residues. The CDR3 nucleotides read TGTGCCAGCAGCCCGGACTCCGCCGGACGAGGAGACGAGCAGTACTTC. It yields the protein CASSPDSAGRGDEQYF.

The gene calls are TRBV15 and TRBJ1-5, with D uncertain. V lost 0 bases and J 8 bases, leaving 5 bases between the germline ends. This CDR3 is 12 amino acids long. The germline gives CDR1 LNHNV, CDR2 YYDKDF (reference sequence). The CDR3 DNA follows: TGTGCCACCAGCAGAGATCGGGAGCCCCAGCATTTT. Translating gives CATSRDREPQHF.

The chain combines TRBV27 with TRBJ1-6; D call uncertain. The CDR3 covers 13 residues. Germline CDR1 is MNHEY and CDR2 is SMNVEV (reference sequence). Deletions cut 2 bases from V and 7 bases from J, with 6 bases between. The CDR3 sequence is CASSLARNSPLHF. CDR3 nucleotides: TGTGCCAGCAGTTTAGCCAGAAATTCACCCCTCCACTTT.

The chain combines TRBV7-9 with TRBJ2-2, with 7 bases fitting TRBD1. This CDR3 spans 15 amino acids. V lost 2 bases and J lost 8; bases outside the gene matches: 8. The germline V gene encodes CDR1 SEHNR and CDR2 FQNEAQ (reference sequence). The CDR3 loop is CASSLNRGTLGELFF. In DNA form, the CDR3 reads TGTGCCAGCAGCTTAAACAGGGGCACGCTGGGGGAGCTGTTTTTT.

The chain combines TRBV6-1 with TRBJ1-1; 8 nucleotides match TRBD1. V lost 6 bases, J lost 3 bases, and 6 bases stayed unmatched. CDR1 and CDR2 (germline): MNHNS, SASEGT. CDR3 length: 14 residues. The CDR3 protein is CASSDNRGYTEAFF. CDR3 bases: TGTGCCAGCAGCGATAACAGGGGGTACACTGAAGCTTTCTTT.

The rearrangement links TRBV10-1 to TRBJ2-3; the match to TRBD1 covers 8 bases. V trimming: 6 bases; J trimming: 3 bases; junction bases outside the gene matches: 5. Germline CDR1 is WNHNN and CDR2 is SYGVQD (reference sequence). CDR3 size: 14 residues. CDR3 bases: TGCGCCAGCAGCCGGGACAGGCAAACAGATACGCAGTATTTT. Its protein product is CASSRDRQTDTQYF.

The V gene is TRBV4-2, the J gene TRBJ2-3; 9 positions agree with TRBD2. Unmatched junction bases numbered 12, after V lost 4 bases and J lost 4 bases. CDR3 size: 17 residues. Germline values: CDR1 LGHNA, CDR2 YNFKEQ. This CDR3 is CASSPHPTSGVPDTQYF. In nucleotides, the CDR3 is TGTGCCAGCAGCCCTCACCCGACTAGCGGCGTTCCAGATACGCAGTATTTT.

This clone has just one count. The CDR3: CASSGDRGSTGELFF. CDR3 sequence (DNA): TGTGCCAGCAGTGGGGACAGGGGTTCCACCGGGGAGCTGTTTTTT. The chain recombines TRBV6-1 with TRBJ2-2; 10 nucleotides match TRBD1. Germline assignment: CDR1 MNHNS and CDR2 SASEGT. CDR3 length: 15 amino acids. The V segment lost 4 bases and the J segment 4 bases; nucleotides outside the gene matches: 3.

Notes on this clone: At one boundary the junction diverges from the germline segment, which might be a read error. The rearrangement joins TRBV7-9 to TRBJ2-2, with 11 bases that match TRBD1. Germline V gene data show CDR1 as SEHNR and CDR2 as FQNEAQ (reference sequence). The CDR3 spans 17 residues. The CDR3 is CSSSFGNRDRGFGELFF. CDR3 nucleotides: TGTTCCAGCAGCTTCGGGAACCGGGACAGGGGGTTCGGGGAGCTGTTTTTT. Variable domain in full (rest from reference TRBV7-9 and TRBJ2-2): DTGVSQNPRHKITKRGQNVTFRCDPISEHNRLYWYRQTLGQGPEFLTYFQNEAQLEKSRLLSDRFSAERPKGSFSTLEIQRTEQGDSAMYLCSSSFGNRDRGFGELFFGEGSRLTVL.

The chain links TRBV7-8 to TRBJ2-1, with 9 bases identical to TRBD2. The CDR3 is made up of 17 amino acids. Trimming at V came to 1 base and at J to 6 bases, leaving 10 bases not matched to a gene. Per the germline V gene, CDR1 is SGHVS and CDR2 is FQNEAQ. CDR3 DNA sequence: TGTGCCAGCAGCTTAGATGGCGGGGGGGTGGCTCTCAATGAGCAGTTCTTC. It yields the protein CASSLDGGGVALNEQFF.

V usage is TRBV7-8 and J usage is TRBJ2-3; 12 nucleotides agree with TRBD2. The V segment lost 5 bases and the J segment 5 bases; nucleotides outside the gene matches: 11. CDR1 SGHVS and CDR2 FQNEAQ come from the germline V gene. The CDR3 runs to 17 residues. Written as DNA, the CDR3 is TGTGCCAGCAGCAACACACTAGCGGGGGGTGAGAGAGATACGCAGTATTTT. Protein: CASSNTLAGGERDTQYF.

The chain's CDR3 is CASKNPVTFF. In nucleotides, the CDR3 is TGTGCCAGCAAAAACCCGGTGACTTTCTTT. The J gene is TRBJ1-1, the V gene TRBV21-1. TRBV21-1 counts as a pseudogene. The CDR3 contains 10 residues.

V gene TRBV9 combines with J gene TRBJ2-7, with 7 bases matching TRBD1. The trim removed 4 bases at V and 5 bases at J, leaving 6 bases unmatched. Germline values: CDR1 SGDLS, CDR2 YYNGEE. CDR3 length: 13 amino acids. The CDR3 region has the DNA TGTGCCAGCAGCACCCGACAGGGCCACGAGCAGTACTTC. Amino acid sequence: CASSTRQGHEQYF.

The rearrangement links TRBV5-6 to TRBJ1-3, with D uncertain. CDR3 length equals 15 residues. The V and J ends lost 2 bases and 4 bases respectively, with 13 bases between them. Germline values: CDR1 SGHDT, CDR2 YYEEEE. The DNA of the CDR3 is TGTGCCAGCAGCTTAGGAACGGGTAACGGAAACACCATATATTTT. Protein sequence: CASSLGTGNGNTIYF.